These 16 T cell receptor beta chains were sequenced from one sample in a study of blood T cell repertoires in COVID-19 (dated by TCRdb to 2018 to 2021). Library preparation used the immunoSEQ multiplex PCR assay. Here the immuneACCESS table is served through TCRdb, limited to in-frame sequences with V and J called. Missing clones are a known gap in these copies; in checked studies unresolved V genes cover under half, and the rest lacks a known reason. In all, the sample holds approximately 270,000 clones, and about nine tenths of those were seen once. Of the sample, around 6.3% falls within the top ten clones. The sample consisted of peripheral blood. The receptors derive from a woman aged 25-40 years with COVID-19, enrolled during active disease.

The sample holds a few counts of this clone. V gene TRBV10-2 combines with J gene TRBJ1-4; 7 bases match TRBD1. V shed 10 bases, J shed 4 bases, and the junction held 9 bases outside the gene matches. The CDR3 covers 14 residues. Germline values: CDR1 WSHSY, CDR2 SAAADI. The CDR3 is CATNPGQHNEKLFF. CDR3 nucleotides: TGCGCCACCAACCCGGGACAGCATAATGAAAAACTGTTTTTT.

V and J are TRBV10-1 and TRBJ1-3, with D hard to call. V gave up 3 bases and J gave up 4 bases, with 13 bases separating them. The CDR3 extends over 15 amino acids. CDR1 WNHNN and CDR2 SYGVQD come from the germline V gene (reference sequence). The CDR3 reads CASSEDRSGGNTIYF. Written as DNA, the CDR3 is TGCGCCAGCAGTGAAGATCGGTCAGGAGGAAACACCATATATTTT.

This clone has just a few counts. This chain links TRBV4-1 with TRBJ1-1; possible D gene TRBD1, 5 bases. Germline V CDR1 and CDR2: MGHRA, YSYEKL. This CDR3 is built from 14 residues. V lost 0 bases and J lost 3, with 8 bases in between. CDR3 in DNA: TGCGCCAGCAGCCAAGAAAGGGGTTACACTGAAGCTTTCTTT. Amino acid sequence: CASSQERGYTEAFF.

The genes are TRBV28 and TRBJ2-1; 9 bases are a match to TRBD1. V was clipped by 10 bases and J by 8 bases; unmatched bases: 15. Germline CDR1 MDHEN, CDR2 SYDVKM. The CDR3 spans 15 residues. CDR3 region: CATGSGGQGFDEQFF. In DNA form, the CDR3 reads TGTGCCACCGGGTCGGGGGGACAGGGATTTGATGAGCAGTTCTTC.

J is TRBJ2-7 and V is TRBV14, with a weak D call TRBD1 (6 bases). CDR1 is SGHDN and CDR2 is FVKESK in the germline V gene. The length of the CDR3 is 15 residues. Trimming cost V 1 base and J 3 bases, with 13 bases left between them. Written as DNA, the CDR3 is TGTGCCAGCAGCCAAGTGGGGGCTCTGAACTACGAGCAGTACTTC. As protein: CASSQVGALNYEQYF.

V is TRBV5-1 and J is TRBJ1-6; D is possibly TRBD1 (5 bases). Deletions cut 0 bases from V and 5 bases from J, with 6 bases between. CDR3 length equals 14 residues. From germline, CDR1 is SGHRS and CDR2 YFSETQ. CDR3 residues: CASSLAGDNSPLHF. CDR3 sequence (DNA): TGCGCCAGCAGCTTGGCGGGGGATAATTCACCCCTCCACTTT. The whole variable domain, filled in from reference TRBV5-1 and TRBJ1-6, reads KAGVTQTPRYLIKTRGQQVTLSCSPISGHRSVSWYQQTPGQGLQFLFEYFSETQRNKGNFPGRFSGRQFSNSRSEMNVSTLELGDSALYLCASSLAGDNSPLHFGNGTRLTVT.

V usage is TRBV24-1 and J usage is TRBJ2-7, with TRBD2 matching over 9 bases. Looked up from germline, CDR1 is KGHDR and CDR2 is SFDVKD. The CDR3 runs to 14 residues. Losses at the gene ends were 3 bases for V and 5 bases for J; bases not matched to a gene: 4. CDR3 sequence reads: CATSDGGGAHEQYF. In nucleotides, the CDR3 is TGTGCCACCAGTGATGGCGGGGGGGCCCACGAGCAGTACTTC.

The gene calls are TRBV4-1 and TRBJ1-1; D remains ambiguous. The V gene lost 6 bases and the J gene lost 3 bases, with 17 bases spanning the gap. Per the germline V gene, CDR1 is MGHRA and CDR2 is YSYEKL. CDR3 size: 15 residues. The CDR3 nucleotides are TGCGCCAGCAGTCAATGGCTGCGGATCTACACTGAAGCTTTCTTT. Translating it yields CASSQWLRIYTEAFF.

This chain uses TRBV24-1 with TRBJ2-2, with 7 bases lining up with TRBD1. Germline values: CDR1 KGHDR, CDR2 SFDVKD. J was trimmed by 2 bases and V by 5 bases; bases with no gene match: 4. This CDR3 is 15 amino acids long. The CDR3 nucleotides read TGTGCCACCAGTGCCGACAGGGTCAACACCGGGGAGCTGTTTTTT. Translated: CATSADRVNTGELFF.

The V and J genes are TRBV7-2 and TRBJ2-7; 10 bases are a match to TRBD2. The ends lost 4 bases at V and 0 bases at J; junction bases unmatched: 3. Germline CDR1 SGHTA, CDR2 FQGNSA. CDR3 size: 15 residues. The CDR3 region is CASSSGLAYSYEQYF. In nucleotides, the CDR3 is TGTGCCAGCAGCTCGGGACTAGCGTACTCCTACGAGCAGTACTTC.

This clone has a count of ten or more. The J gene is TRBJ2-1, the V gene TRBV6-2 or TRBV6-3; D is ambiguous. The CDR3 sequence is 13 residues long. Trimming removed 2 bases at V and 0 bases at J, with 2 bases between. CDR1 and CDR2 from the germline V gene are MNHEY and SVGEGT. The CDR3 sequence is CASSYHSYNEQFF. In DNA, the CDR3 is TGTGCCAGCAGTTACCACTCCTACAATGAGCAGTTCTTC.

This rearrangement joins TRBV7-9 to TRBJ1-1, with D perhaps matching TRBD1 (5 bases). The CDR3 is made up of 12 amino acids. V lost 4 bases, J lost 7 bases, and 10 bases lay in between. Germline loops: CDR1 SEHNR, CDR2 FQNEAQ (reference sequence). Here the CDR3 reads CASSSQGIEAFF. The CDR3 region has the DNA TGTGCCAGCAGCTCTCAGGGCATTGAAGCTTTCTTT.

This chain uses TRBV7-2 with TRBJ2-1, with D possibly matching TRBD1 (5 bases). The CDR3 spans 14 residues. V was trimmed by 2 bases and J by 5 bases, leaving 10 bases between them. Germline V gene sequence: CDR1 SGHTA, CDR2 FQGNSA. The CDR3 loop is CASSLRRGDNEQFF. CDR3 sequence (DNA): TGTGCCAGCAGCTTACGTAGGGGCGACAATGAGCAGTTCTTC. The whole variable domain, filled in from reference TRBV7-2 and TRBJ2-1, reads GAGVSQSPSNKVTEKGKDVELRCDPISGHTALYWYRQSLGQGLEFLIYFQGNSAPDKSGLPSDRFSAERTGGSVSTLTIQRTQQEDSAVYLCASSLRRGDNEQFFGPGTRLTVL.

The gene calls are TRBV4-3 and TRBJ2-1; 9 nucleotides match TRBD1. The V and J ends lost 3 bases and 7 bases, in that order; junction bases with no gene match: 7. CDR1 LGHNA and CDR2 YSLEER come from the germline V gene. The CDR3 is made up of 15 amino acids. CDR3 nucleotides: TGCGCCAGCAGCCACCGCGGGACAGGGATTAATGAGCAGTTCTTC. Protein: CASSHRGTGINEQFF.

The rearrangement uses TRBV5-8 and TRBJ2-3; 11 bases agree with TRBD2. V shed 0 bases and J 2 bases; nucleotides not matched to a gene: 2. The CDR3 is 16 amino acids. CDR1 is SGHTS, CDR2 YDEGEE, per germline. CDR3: CASSLELAGVTDTQYF. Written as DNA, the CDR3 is TGTGCCAGCAGCTTGGAACTAGCGGGGGTCACAGATACGCAGTATTTT.

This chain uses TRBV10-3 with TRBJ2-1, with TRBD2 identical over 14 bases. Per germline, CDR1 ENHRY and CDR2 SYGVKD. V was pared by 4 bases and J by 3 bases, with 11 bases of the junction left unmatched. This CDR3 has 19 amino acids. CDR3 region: CAISGEAGLAGVGYNEQFF. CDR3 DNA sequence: TGTGCCATCAGTGGGGAGGCGGGACTAGCGGGAGTGGGCTACAATGAGCAGTTCTTC.